This T cell receptor beta chain stems from a study of early T cells in non-severe SARS-CoV-2 infection. Study background: The input, bulk RNA from unsorted whole blood, was sequenced, and chains were unpaired. Findings of the study overall: Matching with VDJdb favored anti-spike CD8 responses (missing private and CD4 specificities).

Ten or more counts support this clonotype. Its antigen is not known. Unique molecular identifiers were added to individual cDNA molecules. TCRdb ran MiXCR on the 5' RACE reads and lists one entry per CDR3 protein. The sample yields over 85,000 distinct CDR3 sequences, about an eighth seen once. Germline assignment: CDR1 SGHRS and CDR2 YFSETQ. The V segment lost 0 bases and the J segment 3 bases; nucleotides outside the gene matches: 3. The CDR3 spans 16 residues. J is TRBJ2-1 and V is TRBV5-1; 10 nucleotides agree with TRBD1. Sequencing was performed on whole blood. The clonotype comes from an adult who was a healthcare worker with PCR-confirmed SARS-CoV-2 infection or an uninfected control (not recorded which). The CDR3 is CASSLGTGGYYNEQFF. The CDR3 nucleotides are TGCGCCAGCAGCTTGGGGACAGGGGGATACTACAATGAGCAGTTCTTC. Full variable domain (missing parts from reference TRBV5-1 and TRBJ2-1): KAGVTQTPRYLIKTRGQQVTLSCSPISGHRSVSWYQQTPGQGLQFLFEYFSETQRNKGNFPGRFSGRQFSNSRSEMNVSTLELGDSALYLCASSLGTGGYYNEQFFGPGTRLTVL.